This TCR beta chain was obtained from a study of OX40 agonist ivuxolimab in advanced cancers. For context, the study as a whole: Ivuxolimab was an agonistic, fully human IgG2 monoclonal antibody directed against OX40 (CD134), a costimulatory receptor. Intravenous ivuxolimab was administered to patients every 2 weeks at six dose levels: 0.01, 0.1, 0.3, 1.5, 3 and 10 mg/kg. Of the approximately 53 patients in dose escalation, around 20 had hepatocellular carcinoma, roughly 15 had melanoma, 9 had renal cell carcinoma and 9 had head and neck cancer. In the dose-escalation cohort, around four fifths of patients were male, and the mean age was roughly 60 years, with a range of roughly 23 to 85. Patients were allowed to have had prior anti-PD-1, anti-PD-L1 or anti-CTLA-4 therapy, and roughly two fifths of the dose-escalation patients had been treated with checkpoint inhibitors. Partial responses occurred in three dose-escalation patients, of whom one had hepatocellular carcinoma and two had cutaneous melanoma. Peripheral TCRbeta sequencing aimed to test whether ivuxolimab altered TCR sequence diversity and caused clonal T-cell expansion. The paper describes the monotherapy dose-escalation part (N = 52 patients) of the phase I trial of ivuxolimab. What the study reported, not specific to this receptor: Low levels of normalized T-cell clonal expansion were also shown by some nonresponding patients. After ivuxolimab, CD8+ T cells had more expanded clones than CD4+ T cells on average. Which antigens the clonally expanded peripheral T cells were specific for was not determined. At doses from 0.1 to 3.0 mg/kg, clonal expansion was seen in both CD4+ and CD8+ blood T cells between baseline and week 6. In the 0.1-3.0 mg/kg groups, partial responders had among the lowest normalized peripheral clonal expansion, particularly in CD8+ T cells.

With regard to this clone: No cognate antigen has been identified for it. The record has no base qualities; no much larger clone is one base away.

Genomic DNA was extracted from sorted cells for sequencing of the TCRbeta CDR3 region. The immunoSEQ Assay was used to sequence the TCRbeta CDR3 regions. The table comes from immuneACCESS by way of TCRdb, which keeps in-frame sequences with V and J called. Part of the clones is missing from these tables; in studies checked, under half for an unresolved V gene and the rest for unknown reasons. The sample table lists over 90,000 clones, about 90% of them with a count of one. Less than 6.5% of the sample rests with the top ten. Patients with a history of autoimmune disease or receiving systemic immunosuppression were excluded from the trial. Peripheral blood for TCR sequencing was drawn from every dose cohort at baseline, at cycle 4 day 1 and at cycle 7 day 1. Samples were obtained from an open-label, multicenter, first-in-human phase I dose-escalation trial of ivuxolimab. The trial enrolled adults with locally advanced or metastatic head and neck squamous cell, hepatocellular, melanoma or renal cell carcinoma. Before TCR sequencing, CD4+ and CD8+ T cells were separately sorted from peripheral blood.

From the cysteine up to the phenylalanine, the CDR3 has a length of 14 residues. Only the CDR3 portion is preserved as DNA: 42 bases, with reading frame beginning at the first base. Reading the germline V gene gives CDR1 SGHTA and CDR2 FQGNSA. The junction carries 14 bases between V and J, which are trimmed by 7 bases and 2 bases respectively. The sequenced sample was CD4+ or CD8+ T cells sorted from blood, obtained in a trial of the OX40 agonist ivuxolimab. This sequence was found in an adult with an advanced solid tumor such as melanoma, head and neck, liver or kidney cancer. The chain joins TRBV7-2 to TRBJ1-2, and the D gene may be TRBD1, 5 bases matching. The CDR3 amino acid sequence is: CASISGPGNYGYTF. The DNA sequence follows: TGTGCCAGCATCTCGGGACCTGGGAACTATGGCTACACCTTC.